This is a list of T cell receptor beta chains from one sample in a study of cytomegalovirus exposure and HLA in healthy donors. Only in-frame clones appear in the TCRdb table, and some are missing; sequencing was by immunoSEQ multiplex PCR. The data show 60,000 to 70,000 clones, roughly 77% seen once. Sequenced sample: PBMCs. The receptors shown here come from a young woman in good health and CMV-seronegative. Each CDR3 is given with its conserved first and last residue. The order of the fields is V gene, CDR3 protein.

V gene: TRBV6-1; CDR3 protein: CASRYNRGSYNEQFF
V gene: TRBV11-2; CDR3 protein: CASSLTGGRVDEQFF
V gene: TRBV5-1; CDR3 protein: CASSLATGNYGYTF
V gene: TRBV15; CDR3 protein: CATSSDIISTNEQFF
V gene: TRBV6-1; CDR3 protein: CASSANTIYGYTF
V gene: TRBV30; CDR3 protein: CAWSPTAYQETQYF
V gene: TRBV7-9; CDR3 protein: CASRSLETNTEAFF
V gene: TRBV6-5; CDR3 protein: CASRRDRRGNTEAFF
V gene: TRBV10-3; CDR3 protein: CAISGTGSGYTF
V gene: TRBV29-1; CDR3 protein: CSVEGGEGNQPQHF
V gene: TRBV6-6; CDR3 protein: CASTLAGGAGGYEQYF
V gene: TRBV10-3; CDR3 protein: CAISSGTGDYGYTF
V gene: TRBV6-5; CDR3 protein: CASSYPGMDGYTF
V gene: TRBV28; CDR3 protein: CASSLDRVSGELFF
V gene: TRBV30; CDR3 protein: CAWSRRGHAQETQYF
V gene: TRBV9; CDR3 protein: CASSAENSGRETQYF
V gene: TRBV5-8; CDR3 protein: CASSLAGNSPLHF
V gene: TRBV10-2; CDR3 protein: CASSEQGIKNEQFF
V gene: TRBV10-1; CDR3 protein: CASSEYSSGYEQYF
V gene: TRBV27; CDR3 protein: CASALGRNSPLHF
V gene: TRBV25-1; CDR3 protein: CASSGGGRAYGYTF
V gene: TRBV25-1; CDR3 protein: CASSARQGYGYTF
V gene: TRBV7-9; CDR3 protein: CASSRDRGRTDTQYF
V gene: TRBV30; CDR3 protein: CAWSVSSTADTQYF
V gene: TRBV2; CDR3 protein: CASSVGALPQPQHF
V gene: TRBV6-5; CDR3 protein: CASSPGHNYGYTF
V gene: TRBV6-5; CDR3 protein: CASMEREALYNEQFF
V gene: TRBV7-9; CDR3 protein: CASSPPSGRVYEQYF